The 12 T cell receptor beta chains given below trace back to one sample, sequenced in a study of somatic mutations in cytotoxic T cells in rheumatoid arthritis. Sequencing used immunoSEQ multiplex PCR; TCRdb keeps in-frame clones, though not all of them. The sample holds roughly 18,000 clones, roughly four fifths seen once. Sequencing was carried out using CD8+ T cells sorted from blood. Receptors were obtained from a man aged 18 to 29 with rheumatoid arthritis.

This clone was observed a few times. The V call is TRBV5-1, the J call TRBJ1-2; TRBD1 matches 7 bases. Trimming removed 4 bases from V and 5 bases from J; junction bases left unmatched: 5. The CDR3 spans 13 residues. Germline V CDR1 and CDR2: SGHRS, YFSETQ. DNA of the CDR3: TGCGCCAGCAGCGAGGACAGGCTATATGGCTACACCTTC. Translated, it gives CASSEDRLYGYTF. The full variable domain, in which reference TRBV5-1 and TRBJ1-2 provide the parts outside the CDR3, is KAGVTQTPRYLIKTRGQQVTLSCSPISGHRSVSWYQQTPGQGLQFLFEYFSETQRNKGNFPGRFSGRQFSNSRSEMNVSTLELGDSALYLCASSEDRLYGYTFGSGTRLTVV.

This chain joins TRBV6-1 and TRBJ1-5, with 7 bases aligning to TRBD1. Germline V gene sequence: CDR1 MNHNS, CDR2 SASEGT. This CDR3 region has 16 residues. V was clipped by 4 bases and J by 2 bases; unmatched bases: 8. The CDR3 DNA sequence: TGTGCCAGCAGTGCAGGGGGAAGAAGTCGCAATCAGCCCCAGCATTTT. The encoded protein is CASSAGGRSRNQPQHF.

As for this clone: Other DNA sequences of this sample code for an identical CDR3. The V and J genes are TRBV9 and TRBJ2-7, with D possibly TRBD1 on 7 matching bases. Germline-derived CDR1 and CDR2 are SGDLS and YYNGEE. The ends were cut back, 2 bases at V and 1 base at J, with 13 bases in the middle. This CDR3 has 15 residues. The CDR3 loop reads CASSVGGDSSYEQYF. The CDR3 DNA reads TGTGCCAGCAGCGTCGGAGGGGACAGTTCCTACGAGCAGTACTTC.

The chain employs TRBV28 and TRBJ1-2, with D unclear. CDR1 and CDR2 from the germline V gene are MDHEN and SYDVKM. V shed 6 bases and J shed 4 bases, with 15 bases lying between them. The CDR3 loop spans 14 amino acids. CDR3 in amino acids: CASSLVVTSYGYTF. Here the CDR3 DNA reads TGTGCCAGCAGCCTTGTGGTGACGAGCTATGGCTACACCTTC.

The chain uses TRBV30 and TRBJ2-3, with 8 bases that match TRBD1. There are 13 residues in the CDR3. V was pared by 4 bases and J by 1 base, with 1 base of the junction left unmatched. The V gene's germline CDR1 is GTSNPN and CDR2 SVGIG (reference sequence). CDR3 in DNA: TGTGCCTGGACGGGACAGGGCACAGATACGCAGTATTTT. It codes for CAWTGQGTDTQYF.

The chain couples TRBV27 to TRBJ1-5; TRBD1 agrees at 7 bases. The V and J ends lost 8 bases and 1 base, in that order; junction bases with no gene match: 8. The CDR3 totals 15 residues. Germline loops: CDR1 MNHEY, CDR2 SMNVEV (reference sequence). Here the CDR3 DNA reads TGTGCCAGCTCCAGAGACAGGGTCAGCAATCAGCCCCAGCATTTT. This gives the protein CASSRDRVSNQPQHF.

The chain joins TRBV6-1 to TRBJ2-1; 7 nucleotides match TRBD2. Losses at the gene ends were 2 bases for V and 8 bases for J; bases not matched to a gene: 15. Germline V gene lookup returns CDR1 MNHNS and CDR2 SASEGT. The length of the CDR3 is 17 residues. The DNA for the CDR3 is TGTGCCAGCAGTGAATTAAGCGGGGCGGATCCGGGGGATGAGCAGTTCTTC. Protein product: CASSELSGADPGDEQFF.

The chain employs TRBV30 and TRBJ2-3; 9 nucleotides line up with TRBD1. Germline CDR1 reads GTSNPN; CDR2 reads SVGIG (reference sequence). The V and J ends lost 5 bases and 2 bases, in that order; junction bases with no gene match: 5. This CDR3 contains 14 residues. The CDR3 DNA reads TGTGCCTGGGGTACAGGGGGCCTCACAGATACGCAGTATTTT. Protein product: CAWGTGGLTDTQYF.

The gene calls are TRBV5-4 and TRBJ2-1, with a possible D match to TRBD2 (5 bases). Trimming left V 3 bases short and J 9 bases short, with 22 bases between. This CDR3 contains 16 residues. From germline, CDR1 is SGHNT and CDR2 YYREEE (reference sequence). The chain's CDR3 is CASSSLIGLKPGEQFF. DNA for the CDR3: TGTGCCAGCAGCTCCTTAATTGGACTCAAACCGGGTGAGCAGTTCTTC.

This clone appeared a single time. The V and J genes are TRBV7-6 and TRBJ2-3; TRBD2 aligns across 9 bases. Germline V lookup: CDR1 SGHVS, CDR2 FNYEAQ. This CDR3 has 16 amino acids. J gave up 1 base and V 6 bases, and 8 bases lay outside the gene matches. CDR3 sequence: CASSPAGLARTDTQYF. Here the CDR3 DNA reads TGTGCCAGCAGTCCCGCTGGACTAGCGCGCACAGATACGCAGTATTTT.

The chain recombines TRBV4-1 with TRBJ2-3; D unresolved. Looked up from germline, CDR1 is MGHRA and CDR2 is YSYEKL. V lost 3 bases to trimming and J lost 4 bases, with 8 bases between them. The CDR3 covers 13 residues. CDR3 bases: TGCGCCAGCAGCCAGGTCAGGTCAGATACGCAGTATTTT. Translation gives CASSQVRSDTQYF.

This clone was recorded once. The rearrangement joins TRBV13 to TRBJ1-6; TRBD1 aligns across 9 bases. With 4 bases clipped from V and 5 bases from J, the junction kept 9 bases outside the gene matches. Germline CDR1 reads PRHDT; CDR2 reads FYEKMQ (reference sequence). The CDR3 is 17 residues long. CDR3 sequence reads: CASSSRDRVWNNSPLHF. The CDR3 region has the DNA TGTGCCAGCAGCTCCCGGGACAGGGTCTGGAATAATTCACCCCTCCACTTT.